The clone carrying this TCR beta chain was seen at least ten times. As for time point: longitudinal time-point 2. The data belong to a study of neurological immune-mediated disorders. The V end was cut by 0 bases, the J end by 6 bases, with 10 bases between. Germline V gene sequence: CDR1 SGHRS, CDR2 YFSETQ. CDR3 length: 13 residues. TCRdb passed the 5' RACE reads through MiXCR, listing each CDR3 protein once. The top ten clones hold approximately 4.5% of a sample with about 90,000 distinct CDR3 sequences, about 13% of them seen once. The sequence was obtained from a female donor with HTLV-1-associated myelopathy (HAM/TSP). Sequencing was carried out using PBMCs. V is TRBV5-1 and J is TRBJ2-7; perhaps TRBD2 as D (6 bases). In DNA, the CDR3 is TGCGCCAGCAGCTTGGCCGGGGGATTCGAGCAGTACTTC. Translation: CASSLAGGFEQYF.